Presented here are 17 T cell receptor beta chains from one specimen sequenced in a study of CD8 T cells in Susac syndrome. RNA amounts of roughly 0.45 to 1 ug underwent reverse transcription with random hexamers. TCRdb used MiXCR to reprocess the immunoSEQ multiplex PCR reads, holding one entry per CDR3 protein. The sample lists over 150,000 distinct CDR3 sequences, just under 95% occurring once. Sample: CD4+ T cells from PBMCs. The receptors here all came from a human donor with Susac syndrome.

The CDR3 bases are TGCAGTGCCGTACGGCTAAATGAAGGACTGTTTTTT. It specifies CSAVRLNEGLFF. The rearrangement links TRBV20-1 to TRBJ1-4; no clear D. CDR3 length: 12 residues. Germline CDR1 is DFQATT and CDR2 is SNEGSKA (reference sequence). Trimming stripped 6 bases from V and 13 bases from J, with 18 bases between.

The rearrangement joins TRBV5-1 to TRBJ1-2; TRBD1 agrees at 7 bases. Germline V lookup: CDR1 SGHRS, CDR2 YFSETQ. CDR3 length: 15 amino acids. V shed 3 bases and J 4 bases; nucleotides not matched to a gene: 9. The CDR3 DNA sequence: TGCGCCAGCAGCTCCTTTACAGGGGTCACCTATGGCTACACCTTC. This translates into CASSSFTGVTYGYTF.

The chain uses TRBV20-1 and TRBJ2-7; 8 bases map to TRBD2. V gave up 3 bases and J gave up 1 base; unmatched junction bases: 2. Germline lookup yields CDR1 DFQATT and CDR2 SNEGSKA (reference sequence). The CDR3 totals 13 residues. The CDR3 DNA reads TGCAGTGCTAGTCCGGGGGGGTCCTACGAGCAGTACTTC. It translates to CSASPGGSYEQYF.

This chain joins TRBV5-1 and TRBJ1-1; D unresolved. This CDR3 has 16 amino acids. Germline assignment: CDR1 SGHRS and CDR2 YFSETQ. Trimming cost V 0 bases and J 5 bases, with 17 bases left between them. The CDR3 is CASSLAMAAGRTEAFF. CDR3 DNA sequence: TGCGCCAGCAGCTTGGCCATGGCGGCCGGGAGGACTGAAGCTTTCTTT.

The CDR3 region has the DNA TGCAGCGTGGGGAAGCTGATGAACACTGAAGCTTTCTTT. Amino acid sequence: CSVGKLMNTEAFF. The chain has TRBV29-1 and TRBJ1-1; D not resolved. Germline V gene data show CDR1 as SQVTM and CDR2 as ANQGSEA. The V gene lost 6 bases and the J gene lost 0 bases, with 11 bases spanning the gap. The CDR3 loop spans 13 amino acids. Together with reference TRBV29-1 and TRBJ1-1, the CDR3 gives the full variable domain: SAVISQKPSRDICQRGTSLTIQCQVDSQVTMMFWYRQQPGQSLTLIATANQGSEATYESGFVIDKFPISRPNLTFSTLTVSNMSPEDSSIYLCSVGKLMNTEAFFGQGTRLTVV.

V gene TRBV20-1 combines with J gene TRBJ2-1, with 7 bases identical to TRBD1. This CDR3 is built from 17 residues. CDR1 and CDR2 from the germline V gene are DFQATT and SNEGSKA (reference sequence). V dropped 2 bases and J dropped 3; count of bases not matched to a gene: 13. CDR3 in amino acids: CSARRRTGESFYNEQFF. As DNA, the CDR3 is TGCAGTGCTAGACGTCGAACAGGGGAATCTTTCTACAATGAGCAGTTCTTC.

V is TRBV18 and J is TRBJ2-5; D tentatively reads TRBD1 or TRBD2 (5 bases each). Trimming removed 3 bases from V and 2 bases from J, with 10 bases in between. In germline, CDR1 is KGHSH, CDR2 LQKENI. This CDR3 region has 14 residues. The CDR3 here is CASSPRGRQETQYF. CDR3 DNA sequence: TGTGCCAGCTCACCGAGGGGCAGGCAAGAGACCCAGTACTTC. The whole variable domain, remainder taken from reference TRBV18 and TRBJ2-5, is NAGVMQNPRHLVRRRGQEARLRCSPMKGHSHVYWYRQLPEEGLKFMVYLQKENIIDESGMPKERFSAEFPKEGPSILRIQQVVRGDSAAYFCASSPRGRQETQYFGPGTRLLVL.

CDR3 residues: CASSVTGKDTQYF. Written as DNA, the CDR3 is TGCGCCAGCAGCGTAACAGGGAAAGATACGCAGTATTTT. The chain links TRBV5-1 to TRBJ2-3; D might be TRBD1 (6 bases). Germline values: CDR1 SGHRS, CDR2 YFSETQ. This CDR3 is 13 amino acids long. V lost 4 bases, J lost 5 bases, and 11 bases lay in between. The variable domain in full, completed from reference TRBV5-1 and TRBJ2-3, reads KAGVTQTPRYLIKTRGQQVTLSCSPISGHRSVSWYQQTPGQGLQFLFEYFSETQRNKGNFPGRFSGRQFSNSRSEMNVSTLELGDSALYLCASSVTGKDTQYFGPGTRLTVL.

The J gene is TRBJ1-1, the V gene TRBV10-2; 8 nucleotides align to TRBD1. The germline V gene has CDR1 WSHSY and CDR2 SAAADI. The CDR3 runs to 14 residues. V trimming: 10 bases; J trimming: 3 bases; junction bases outside the gene matches: 10. CDR3 bases: TGCGCCAACAAGAAGGGACAGGACTACACTGAAGCTTTCTTT. Amino acids: CANKKGQDYTEAFF.

The chain uses TRBV29-1 and TRBJ2-1; D might be TRBD1 (6 bases). The germline V gene encodes CDR1 SQVTM and CDR2 ANQGSEA. V dropped 5 bases and J dropped 7 bases, with 9 bases sitting between them. This CDR3 has 11 amino acids. This chain's CDR3 is CSVSRGNEQFF. The CDR3 nucleotides read TGCAGCGTTTCCAGGGGAAATGAGCAGTTCTTC.

This chain connects TRBV20-1 to TRBJ2-1, with D possibly TRBD1 on 5 matching bases. Germline CDR1 and CDR2: DFQATT and SNEGSKA (reference sequence). CDR3 length equals 12 residues. Trimming stripped 1 base from V and 12 bases from J, with 13 bases between. The CDR3 bases are TGCAGTGCTAGAGGGGGCTTCCGAGGGCAGTTCTTC. This gives the protein CSARGGFRGQFF.

The chain uses TRBV9 and TRBJ2-7; D not resolved. The V gene lost 0 bases and the J gene lost 5 bases, with 12 bases spanning the gap. CDR3 length: 14 residues. Germline CDR1 SGDLS, CDR2 YYNGEE. CDR3 sequence: CASSVGIRIHEQYF. The CDR3 DNA reads as TGTGCCAGCAGCGTAGGTATTAGGATCCACGAGCAGTACTTC.

This sequence joins TRBV7-9 and TRBJ2-6; D not resolved. The CDR3 extends over 18 amino acids. The germline V and J ends were trimmed by 3 bases and 4 bases, with 19 bases remaining between them. Germline values: CDR1 SEHNR, CDR2 FQNEAQ (reference sequence). In DNA form, the CDR3 reads TGTGCCAGCAGCTTTTTCTGGGCAGGCACGTCAGGGGCCAACGTCCTGACTTTC. Its translation: CASSFFWAGTSGANVLTF.

The chain is built from TRBV5-1 and TRBJ2-5; D not certain. Per the germline V gene, CDR1 is SGHRS and CDR2 is YFSETQ. CDR3 size: 15 residues. Trimming took 4 bases from V and 2 from J, leaving 15 bases between them. The CDR3 DNA reads as TGCGCCAGCAGCACCAACCTTCCGCGTCAAGAGACCCAGTACTTC. Amino acids: CASSTNLPRQETQYF.

The gene calls are TRBV25-1 and TRBJ1-4; D gene unclear. V lost 3 bases to trimming and J lost 4 bases, with 12 bases between them. This CDR3 has 15 amino acids. Germline values: CDR1 MGHDK, CDR2 SYGVNS. As DNA, the CDR3 is TGTGCCAGCAGTGACGCGGGTGACATTAATGAAAAACTGTTTTTT. Its translation is CASSDAGDINEKLFF.

The gene calls are TRBV3-1 and TRBJ1-2; D uncertain. The V gene's germline CDR1 is LGHDT and CDR2 YNNKEL (reference sequence). This CDR3 region has 13 residues. V gave up 0 bases and J gave up 4 bases, with 6 bases separating them. CDR3 in amino acids: CASSQEQSYGYTF. CDR3 DNA sequence: TGTGCCAGCAGCCAAGAACAGTCCTATGGCTACACCTTC.

The chain combines TRBV28 with TRBJ2-1, with 9 nucleotides matching TRBD2. The germline V gene encodes CDR1 MDHEN and CDR2 SYDVKM. This CDR3 region has 17 residues. V lost 2 bases to trimming and J lost 10 bases; unmatched junction nucleotides: 15. CDR3 loop: CASSLLFLSGSLREQFF. The CDR3 DNA reads TGTGCCAGCAGTTTACTCTTCCTTAGCGGGAGTTTGAGAGAGCAGTTCTTC.